One and the same sample provided the 12 T cell receptor beta chains below, sequenced in a study of regulatory T cells in long-lasting Graves disease. Library construction for TCR beta used iRepertoire HTBI primers and Arm-PCR of CDR3 regions. TCRdb reanalysed the multiplex PCR reads using MiXCR and keeps one entry per CDR3 protein. The repertoire holds about 660,000 distinct CDR3 sequences, 25% to 35% seen once, with roughly 46% in the top ten. Time point indicated: persistent/refractory GD, antithyroid drugs over 5 years with positive TRAb. The authors made the TCR library using RNA they extracted from PBMCs. Sequenced material: peripheral blood mononuclear cells (PBMCs), taken when the disease was refractory, from a patient treated with antithyroid drugs. These receptors were collected from a female donor with Graves disease.

In this sample, this clonotype turned up many times. The rearrangement links TRBV5-6 to TRBJ1-2; 7 positions match TRBD1. Per the germline V gene, CDR1 is SGHDT and CDR2 is YYEEEE. CDR3 length: 13 amino acids. Trimming cost V 4 bases and J 8 bases; bases outside gene matches: 8. The CDR3 sequence: CASSVDRVQGYTF. The CDR3 DNA reads TGTGCCAGCAGCGTCGACAGGGTTCAAGGCTACACCTTC. The full variable domain, completed using reference TRBV5-6 and TRBJ1-2, is DAGVTQSPTHLIKTRGQQVTLRCSPKSGHDTVSWYQQALGQGPQFIFQYYEEEERQRGNFPDRFSGHQFPNYSSELNVNALLLGDSALYLCASSVDRVQGYTFGSGTRLTVV.

The chain recombines TRBV7-2 with TRBJ2-2; 7 nucleotides agree with TRBD2. This CDR3 spans 15 amino acids. Germline V gene data show CDR1 as SGHTA and CDR2 as FQGNSA. V lost 5 bases, J lost 7 bases, and 10 bases stayed unmatched. CDR3 residues: CASSPRVRELGELFF. The CDR3 DNA is TGTGCCAGCAGCCCTCGGGTGCGGGAGCTCGGGGAGCTGTTTTTT.

This clonotype was recorded at least ten times. The chain employs TRBV11-2 and TRBJ1-5, with 9 bases identical to TRBD1. Germline assignment: CDR1 SGHAT and CDR2 FQNNGV. CDR3 length: 14 amino acids. V was clipped by 5 bases and J by 5 bases; unmatched bases: 4. The CDR3 nucleotides are TGTGCCAGCAGCCAGGGACAGGGAGATCAGCCCCAGCATTTT. Protein: CASSQGQGDQPQHF.

This clonotype was picked up many times. This chain joins TRBV2 and TRBJ1-6; the D is unclear. The CDR3 extends over 13 amino acids. V was cut by 5 bases and J by 11 bases, with 13 bases left in between. Germline assignment: CDR1 SNHLY and CDR2 FYNNEI. The CDR3 here is CASSQTPEPPLHF. DNA for the CDR3: TGTGCCAGCAGTCAGACACCGGAACCACCCCTCCACTTT.

This clonotype was seen more than once but under ten times. The chain couples TRBV2 to TRBJ1-5; possibly TRBD1 for D (5 bases). The CDR3 loop spans 15 amino acids. Germline CDR1 and CDR2: SNHLY and FYNNEI. With 0 bases removed from V and 2 bases from J, the gap between germline ends came to 8 bases. The DNA for the CDR3 is TGTGCCAGCAGTGAAGCATGGGGGGGCAATCAGCCCCAGCATTTT. Its translation is CASSEAWGGNQPQHF.

This clonotype was seen many times. The chain joins TRBV6-5 to TRBJ1-2, with 9 bases aligning to TRBD1. Germline lookup yields CDR1 MNHEY and CDR2 SVGAGI. The length of the CDR3 is 16 residues. Trimming removed 2 bases from V and 0 bases from J; junction bases left unmatched: 4. Here the CDR3 reads CASSYGDRVSNYGYTF. The DNA of the CDR3 is TGTGCCAGCAGTTACGGGGACAGGGTTTCTAACTATGGCTACACCTTC.

This clonotype was observed many times. V is TRBV24-1 and J is TRBJ1-5, with D possibly matching TRBD1 (5 bases). V dropped 3 bases and J dropped 0 bases, with 11 bases sitting between them. This CDR3 spans 16 amino acids. Germline-derived CDR1 and CDR2 are KGHDR and SFDVKD. Written as DNA, the CDR3 is TGTGCCACCAGTGATAAGGGACGGAGTAGCAATCAGCCCCAGCATTTT. The encoded protein is CATSDKGRSSNQPQHF.

The J gene is TRBJ1-6, the V gene TRBV18, with D possibly TRBD1 on 5 matching bases. V lost 6 bases and J lost 0, with 12 bases in between. CDR3 length: 16 amino acids. Germline V gene lookup returns CDR1 KGHSH and CDR2 LQKENI. In nucleotides, the CDR3 is TGTGCCAGCTCCCCCTCCGACAGCTCCTATAATTCACCCCTCCACTTT. It encodes CASSPSDSSYNSPLHF.

This sequence joins TRBV2 and TRBJ1-2, with a possible D match to TRBD1 (5 bases). The CDR3 runs to 13 residues. CDR1 is SNHLY, CDR2 FYNNEI, per germline. V gave up 7 bases and J gave up 3 bases, with 12 bases separating them. The CDR3 sequence: CASIRDGYYGYTF. CDR3 DNA: TGTGCCAGCATACGGGACGGATACTATGGCTACACCTTC.

CDR3 in DNA: TGCGCCAGCAGCCAAGGGACTAGCGGGAGGACCGGGGAGCTGTTTTTT. Its translation: CASSQGTSGRTGELFF. The chain links TRBV5-1 to TRBJ2-2, with 15 bases fitting TRBD2. Germline CDR1 SGHRS, CDR2 YFSETQ. Trimming at V came to 4 bases and at J to 5 bases, leaving 3 bases not matched to a gene. The CDR3 extends over 16 amino acids.

The chain has TRBV27 and TRBJ1-4; D is possibly TRBD1 (6 bases). Trimming cost V 7 bases and J 7 bases, with 22 bases left between them. The CDR3 runs 16 residues. Germline assignment: CDR1 MNHEY and CDR2 SMNVEV (reference sequence). CDR3 sequence (DNA): TGTGCCAGCACCTTTAACTTTTTGGGGGCTGGTGAAAAACTGTTTTTT. This encodes CASTFNFLGAGEKLFF.

The chain recombines TRBV9 with TRBJ2-7; TRBD1 matches at 7 bases. The CDR3 contains 15 residues. The ends lost 4 bases at V and 4 bases at J; junction bases unmatched: 11. Looked up from germline, CDR1 is SGDLS and CDR2 is YYNGEE. CDR3 residues: CASSIGQALPYEQYF. The CDR3 region has the DNA TGTGCCAGCAGCATTGGACAGGCGCTCCCTTACGAGCAGTACTTC.